This T cell receptor (beta chain) appears in the sequencing data of a study of blood T cell repertoires in COVID-19. Assay: immunoSEQ multiplex PCR; the TCRdb copy retains only in-frame clones and omits some. The sample records around 100,000 clones, 75% to 90% being singletons. This clone was seen a single time. There are 18 residues in the CDR3. The germline CDR1 and CDR2 sequences are LGHNA and YSLEER. J lost 0 bases, V lost 3 bases, and 6 bases had no gene match. V gene TRBV4-3 combines with J gene TRBJ2-2; 11 nucleotides align to TRBD2. The source is a woman aged 55-69 years with COVID-19, enrolled during active disease. Sample: peripheral blood. CDR3 sequence reads: CASSQASGLAANTGELFF. In DNA form, the CDR3 reads TGCGCCAGCAGCCAGGCCTCGGGACTAGCGGCGAACACCGGGGAGCTGTTTTTT.